The rows below give T cell receptor beta chains drawn from one sample of a study of cytomegalovirus exposure and HLA in healthy donors. TCRdb's table, derived via immunoSEQ multiplex PCR, lists solely in-frame clones and lacks some. The table has 85,000 to 90,000 clones, 65% to 75% seen once. The sequenced material came from PBMCs. The receptors here all came from a man aged 30 to 45 in good health and CMV-seronegative. CDR3s include the opening cysteine and the closing phenylalanine or tryptophan. D genes are given only for firm matches. Clone size appears in some rows only: once, few, many, or a class for an expanded clone.

size: .; J: TRBJ1-1; V: TRBV5-1; D: TRBD1; CDR3: CASSLVQGARTEAFF; DNA: TGCGCCAGCAGCTTGGTACAGGGGGCAAGAACTGAAGCTTTCTTT
size: .; J: TRBJ2-5; V: TRBV30; D: TRBD2; CDR3: CAWSVASGVQETQYF; DNA: TGTGCCTGGAGTGTGGCTAGCGGGGTCCAAGAGACCCAGTACTTC
size: .; J: TRBJ1-5; V: TRBV6-1; D: .; CDR3: CASTPGLTGNQPQHF; DNA: TGTGCCAGCACTCCGGGACTCACTGGAAATCAGCCCCAGCATTTT
size: .; J: TRBJ1-1; V: TRBV6-1; D: TRBD1; CDR3: CAITTGGAVNTEAFF; DNA: TGTGCCATCACTACAGGGGGCGCGGTGAACACTGAAGCTTTCTTT
size: few; J: TRBJ1-5; V: TRBV5-1; D: TRBD1; CDR3: CASSLEGQLNQPQHF; DNA: TGCGCCAGCAGCTTGGAGGGACAGTTAAATCAGCCCCAGCATTTT
size: .; J: TRBJ1-4; V: TRBV30; D: TRBD1; CDR3: CARRAEGQGEKLFF; DNA: TGTGCCCGGAGGGCGGAGGGACAGGGTGAAAAACTGTTTTTT
size: .; J: TRBJ2-7; V: TRBV6-1; D: .; CDR3: CASSEGGDEQYF; DNA: TGTGCCAGCAGTGAAGGAGGTGACGAGCAGTACTTC
size: .; J: TRBJ1-2; V: TRBV14; D: TRBD1; CDR3: CASSQGGRGDYGYTF; DNA: TGTGCCAGCAGCCAAGGTGGCAGGGGGGACTATGGCTACACCTTC
size: .; J: TRBJ2-7; V: TRBV6-4; D: TRBD2; CDR3: CASSASRGGEQYF; DNA: TGTGCCAGCAGTGCCTCGAGGGGAGGGGAGCAGTACTTC
size: .; J: TRBJ2-1; V: TRBV7-3; D: .; CDR3: CASSLIRDNEQFF; DNA: TGTGCCAGCAGCTTAATCCGGGACAATGAGCAGTTCTTC
size: .; J: TRBJ1-1; V: TRBV9; D: .; CDR3: CASSGRGSEAFF; DNA: TGTGCCAGCTCGGGCAGGGGTTCTGAAGCTTTCTTT
size: .; J: TRBJ1-3; V: TRBV28; D: .; CDR3: CASSSTVGEAGNTIYF; DNA: TGTGCCAGCAGTTCGACGGTCGGGGAGGCTGGAAACACCATATATTTT
size: few; J: TRBJ2-1; V: TRBV7-3; D: TRBD1; CDR3: CASSPRTGAVNEQFF; DNA: TGTGCCAGCAGCCCTAGGACAGGGGCCGTCAATGAGCAGTTCTTC
size: .; J: TRBJ2-3; V: TRBV19; D: .; CDR3: CASSIGGSDTQYF; DNA: TGTGCCAGTAGTATAGGAGGCAGCGATACGCAGTATTTT
size: once; J: TRBJ2-7; V: TRBV2; D: TRBD2; CDR3: CASSEGGGVVYEQYF; DNA: TGTGCCAGCAGTGAAGGGGGGGGAGTGGTGTACGAGCAGTACTTC
size: .; J: TRBJ1-1; V: TRBV11-3; D: .; CDR3: CASSIGGRDTEAFF; DNA: TGTGCCAGCAGTATAGGGGGAAGGGACACTGAAGCTTTCTTT
size: .; J: TRBJ2-5; V: TRBV28; D: .; CDR3: CASSLAGREQETQYF; DNA: TGTGCCAGCAGTTTAGCGGGGCGTGAACAAGAGACCCAGTACTTC
size: few; J: TRBJ2-3; V: TRBV25-1; D: .; CDR3: CASIMTGGTGITDTQYF; DNA: TGTGCCAGCATTATGACGGGGGGGACAGGGATCACAGATACGCAGTATTTT
size: few; J: TRBJ2-2; V: TRBV5-6; D: .; CDR3: CASSLARDWGELFF; DNA: TGTGCCAGCAGCTTGGCTCGGGATTGGGGGGAGCTGTTTTTT
size: .; J: TRBJ1-4; V: TRBV7-2; D: TRBD1; CDR3: CASSSDRDGKLFF; DNA: TGTGCCAGCAGCTCAGACAGGGATGGGAAACTGTTTTTT
size: .; J: TRBJ2-1; V: TRBV7-2; D: .; CDR3: CASSLASQIQFF; DNA: TGTGCCAGCAGCTTAGCGAGCCAAATTCAGTTCTTC
size: .; J: TRBJ1-1; V: TRBV2; D: .; CDR3: CASSSDRNTEAFF; DNA: TGTGCCAGCAGTTCGGACAGGAACACTGAAGCTTTCTTT
size: .; J: TRBJ2-7; V: TRBV5-1; D: TRBD1; CDR3: CASSLIQGNEQYF; DNA: TGCGCCAGCAGCCTTATACAGGGGAACGAGCAGTACTTC
size: .; J: TRBJ2-1; V: TRBV5-6; D: TRBD2; CDR3: CASSVPPGLAGDNEQFF; DNA: TGTGCCAGCAGCGTCCCTCCGGGACTAGCGGGGGACAATGAGCAGTTCTTC
size: .; J: TRBJ2-3; V: TRBV7-8; D: .; CDR3: CASSLLVADTQYF; DNA: TGTGCCAGCAGCTTACTAGTCGCAGATACGCAGTATTTT
size: .; J: TRBJ1-5; V: TRBV27; D: .; CDR3: CASSSSRVLSNQPQHF; DNA: TGTGCCAGCAGTTCATCTCGGGTTTTGAGCAATCAGCCCCAGCATTTT
size: .; J: TRBJ1-1; V: TRBV10-3; D: TRBD1; CDR3: CATTGQGGGNTEAFF; DNA: TGTGCCACTACCGGACAGGGAGGGGGGAACACTGAAGCTTTCTTT
size: once; J: TRBJ1-2; V: TRBV5-6; D: TRBD1; CDR3: CASRVVGQGGGYTF; DNA: TGTGCCAGCAGAGTGGTGGGACAGGGGGGCGGCTACACCTTC
size: .; J: TRBJ2-2; V: TRBV5-1; D: TRBD1; CDR3: CASRFGQGDPGELFF; DNA: TGCGCCAGCCGCTTTGGACAGGGTGATCCCGGGGAGCTGTTTTTT
size: .; J: TRBJ2-3; V: TRBV27; D: TRBD2; CDR3: CASSLKGLALGGDTQYF; DNA: TGTGCCAGCAGTTTAAAGGGACTAGCATTGGGTGGGGATACGCAGTATTTT
size: once; J: TRBJ2-7; V: TRBV28; D: .; CDR3: CAGSGGRGKYEQYF; DNA: TGTGCCGGGTCCGGGGGGAGGGGGAAATACGAGCAGTACTTC
size: .; J: TRBJ2-2; V: TRBV5-4; D: TRBD2; CDR3: CASRPRGGTDTGELFF; DNA: TGTGCCAGCAGACCGCGGGGGGGAACGGACACCGGGGAGCTGTTTTTT
size: .; J: TRBJ2-1; V: TRBV30; D: .; CDR3: CAWRPDLNSYNEQFF; DNA: TGTGCCTGGAGGCCGGACTTGAACTCCTACAATGAGCAGTTCTTC
size: once; J: TRBJ2-7; V: TRBV5-6; D: TRBD1; CDR3: CASSATQGSEQYF; DNA: TGTGCCAGCAGCGCCACACAGGGGAGCGAGCAGTACTTC
size: .; J: TRBJ2-2; V: TRBV6-1; D: TRBD1; CDR3: CASTRDRGHTGELFF; DNA: TGTGCCAGCACCCGGGACAGGGGACACACCGGGGAGCTGTTTTTT
size: .; J: TRBJ1-1; V: TRBV27; D: TRBD1; CDR3: CASSSRTGENTEAFF; DNA: TGTGCCAGCAGTTCCCGGACAGGGGAAAACACTGAAGCTTTCTTT
size: .; J: TRBJ1-1; V: TRBV5-1; D: TRBD1; CDR3: CASSSGQGAPEAFF; DNA: TGCGCCAGCAGCTCGGGACAGGGGGCCCCTGAAGCTTTCTTT
size: .; J: TRBJ2-5; V: TRBV7-2; D: .; CDR3: CASSKPGETQYF; DNA: TGTGCCAGCAGCAAGCCGGGAGAGACCCAGTACTTC
size: .; J: TRBJ2-2; V: TRBV28; D: .; CDR3: CASSSGAGELFF; DNA: TGTGCCAGCAGTTCCGGGGCCGGGGAGCTGTTTTTT
size: .; J: TRBJ2-2; V: TRBV5-1; D: TRBD2; CDR3: CASSFGLAGSGELFF; DNA: TGCGCCAGCAGCTTTGGACTAGCGGGTTCCGGGGAGCTGTTTTTT
size: once; J: TRBJ1-1; V: TRBV28; D: .; CDR3: CASSLSRFGTEAFF; DNA: TGTGCCAGCAGTTTATCGAGGTTTGGCACTGAAGCTTTCTTT
size: .; J: TRBJ2-7; V: TRBV7-9; D: .; CDR3: CASSLGQGEDEQYF; DNA: TGTGCCAGCAGCTTAGGGCAGGGGGAGGACGAGCAGTACTTC
size: .; J: TRBJ1-1; V: TRBV9; D: .; CDR3: CASSVGPAGGTEAFF; DNA: TGTGCCAGCAGCGTAGGACCCGCGGGGGGCACTGAAGCTTTCTTT
size: .; J: TRBJ2-5; V: TRBV7-9; D: .; CDR3: CASSLPVRLDSETQYF; DNA: TGTGCCAGCAGCCTCCCCGTTCGACTGGATTCAGAGACCCAGTACTTC
size: .; J: TRBJ2-3; V: TRBV28; D: TRBD2; CDR3: CARSLLAGYALDTQYF; DNA: TGTGCCAGGTCCCTCCTAGCGGGATATGCACTAGATACGCAGTATTTT
size: .; J: TRBJ2-7; V: TRBV9; D: TRBD2; CDR3: CASSVTSGFYEQYF; DNA: TGTGCCAGCAGCGTGACTAGCGGGTTCTACGAGCAGTACTTC
size: .; J: TRBJ2-5; V: TRBV7-7; D: TRBD1; CDR3: CASSFRQGAETQYF; DNA: TGTGCTAGCAGCTTCCGACAGGGTGCAGAGACCCAGTACTTC
size: .; J: TRBJ2-1; V: TRBV6-5; D: TRBD1; CDR3: CASSSTGFSYNEQFF; DNA: TGTGCCAGCAGTTCGACAGGGTTCTCCTACAATGAGCAGTTCTTC
size: .; J: TRBJ2-5; V: TRBV5-1; D: TRBD1; CDR3: CASSPGTGGETQYF; DNA: TGCGCCAGCAGCCCGGGGACAGGGGGAGAGACCCAGTACTTC
size: few; J: TRBJ1-4; V: TRBV27; D: TRBD1; CDR3: CASSFLDRDGSGEKLFF; DNA: TGTGCCAGCAGTTTCTTGGACAGGGACGGTTCTGGTGAAAAACTGTTTTTT
size: few; J: TRBJ2-7; V: TRBV19; D: .; CDR3: CASSNTLEQYF; DNA: TGTGCCAGTAGTAACACCCTCGAGCAGTACTTC
size: .; J: TRBJ2-1; V: TRBV11-2; D: .; CDR3: CASSSLRDLEQFF; DNA: TGTGCCAGCAGCTCCCTCCGGGATCTCGAGCAGTTCTTC
size: .; J: TRBJ1-1; V: TRBV6-5; D: .; CDR3: CASSYVSGGTEAFF; DNA: TGTGCCAGCAGTTACGTCAGCGGGGGGACTGAAGCTTTCTTT
size: .; J: TRBJ1-1; V: TRBV9; D: .; CDR3: CASSVVPGNTEAFF; DNA: TGTGCCAGCAGCGTAGTACCAGGGAACACTGAAGCTTTCTTT
size: .; J: TRBJ1-5; V: TRBV7-9; D: .; CDR3: CASSPGDHQPQHF; DNA: TGTGCCAGCAGCCCGGGGGACCATCAGCCCCAGCATTTT